These 23 T cell receptor beta chains came from one sample sequenced in a study of T-cell memory formation after mild COVID-19. MiXCR was run by TCRdb on the 5' RACE reads, yielding one entry per CDR3 protein. The sample has about 430,000 distinct CDR3 sequences, 20% to 25% seen once; the top ten hold roughly 9.7%. Input material: PBMCs or a T cell subset sorted from them (not recorded which). These receptors were obtained from an adult woman who had mild COVID-19 (a few samples of this study predate the infection). Cell type and time point are not known.

This clonotype was counted a few times. CDR3 DNA: TGTGCCAGCAACAAAGTCATCAGGGTTGGGAATGAGCAGTTCTTC. Amino acid sequence: CASNKVIRVGNEQFF. The rearrangement uses TRBV12-3 or TRBV12-4 and TRBJ2-1; possible D gene TRBD1, 5 bases. Trimming pared 7 bases from V and 7 bases from J, leaving 20 bases between. The CDR3 is 15 residues long.

A note on this clonotype: The junction does not match germline at one end; this may be a read error. CDR3 amino acids: CDSSPGLATYEQYF. CDR3 in DNA: TGTGACAGCAGCCCGGGACTAGCGACCTACGAGCAGTACTTC. The gene calls are TRBV5-6 and TRBJ2-7; 10 nucleotides agree with TRBD2. CDR1 and CDR2 (germline): SGHDT, YYEEEE. There are 14 residues in the CDR3.

The CDR3 DNA sequence: TGCGCCAGCAGCTTGGTGGGGCTAAGGACTAGCGGTTTTCCCGAGCAGTACTTC. Its protein product is CASSLVGLRTSGFPEQYF. This rearrangement joins TRBV5-1 to TRBJ2-7, with 10 bases that match TRBD2. Unmatched junction bases numbered 15, after V lost 0 bases and J lost 6 bases. From germline, CDR1 is SGHRS and CDR2 YFSETQ. This CDR3 spans 18 amino acids.

The chain joins TRBV11-1 to TRBJ2-1; maybe TRBD2 (6 bases). Germline CDR1 reads SGHAT; CDR2 reads FQDESV (reference sequence). This CDR3 is built from 15 residues. Trimming pared 5 bases from V and 2 bases from J, leaving 13 bases between. The CDR3 DNA follows: TGTGCCAGCAGCCAAGTCCGGGGGACCTACAATGAGCAGTTCTTC. Protein sequence: CASSQVRGTYNEQFF.

This clonotype was picked up a small number of times. The chain recombines TRBV5-1 with TRBJ2-1, with a weak D call TRBD1 (6 bases). The CDR3 sequence is 14 residues long. Trimming pared 6 bases from V and 0 bases from J, leaving 10 bases between. Per the germline V gene, CDR1 is SGHRS and CDR2 is YFSETQ. The chain's CDR3 is CASNRESSYNEQFF. The CDR3 DNA follows: TGCGCCAGCAACAGGGAAAGCTCCTACAATGAGCAGTTCTTC.

This chain connects TRBV7-9 to TRBJ2-2; D is unresolved. CDR1 is SEHNR and CDR2 is FQNEAQ in the germline V gene (reference sequence). The CDR3 extends over 12 amino acids. The V and J ends lost 5 bases and 3 bases respectively, with 4 bases between them. CDR3 protein: CASSIDTGELFF. CDR3 in DNA: TGTGCCAGCAGCATCGACACCGGGGAGCTGTTTTTT. Supplemented by reference TRBV7-9 and TRBJ2-2, the full variable domain reads DTGVSQNPRHKITKRGQNVTFRCDPISEHNRLYWYRQTLGQGPEFLTYFQNEAQLEKSRLLSDRFSAERPKGSFSTLEIQRTEQGDSAMYLCASSIDTGELFFGEGSRLTVL.

In this sample, this clonotype turned up a few times. The chain is built from TRBV5-6 and TRBJ2-2, with TRBD1 as a possible D gene (5 bases). CDR3 size: 17 residues. Germline CDR1 reads SGHDT; CDR2 reads YYEEEE. V was pared by 2 bases and J by 1 base, with 15 bases between. The chain's CDR3 is CASSFPTADQNTGELFF. As DNA, the CDR3 is TGTGCCAGCAGCTTCCCGACAGCCGATCAGAACACCGGGGAGCTGTTTTTT.

This clonotype was seen a few times. The chain combines TRBV7-3 with TRBJ2-2, with a tentative D call TRBD2 (6 bases). The germline gives CDR1 SGHTA, CDR2 FQGTGA. Trimming pared 6 bases from V and 1 base from J, leaving 9 bases between. This CDR3 spans 14 amino acids. The CDR3, as DNA: TGTGCCAGCAGGAACGGGGGGAACACCGGGGAGCTGTTTTTT. Amino acid sequence: CASRNGGNTGELFF.

The genes are TRBV7-2 and TRBJ2-3; tentative D call: TRBD2 (6 bases). Trimming took 5 bases from V and 0 from J, leaving 15 bases between them. CDR3 length: 16 residues. CDR1 is SGHTA and CDR2 is FQGNSA in the germline V gene. CDR3 bases: TGTGCCAGCAGCCTAAATAGCGGAACTAGCACAGATACGCAGTATTTT. As protein: CASSLNSGTSTDTQYF.

This clonotype was observed a few times. The chain carries TRBV20-1 and TRBJ2-7; a weak D match, TRBD2 (6 bases). Germline lookup yields CDR1 DFQATT and CDR2 SNEGSKA (reference sequence). This CDR3 is 13 amino acids long. V lost 6 bases and J lost 3, with 15 bases in between. The CDR3 spells CSAGRSGFYEQYF. The CDR3 region has the DNA TGCAGTGCGGGGAGGTCGGGATTCTACGAGCAGTACTTC.

This rearrangement joins TRBV6-5 to TRBJ1-3; D uncertain. CDR1 is MNHEY and CDR2 is SVGAGI in the germline V gene. V lost 7 bases to trimming and J lost 0 bases, with 10 bases between them. This CDR3 has 14 residues. The CDR3 region has the DNA TGTGCCAGCAAGCGGGGTCTCTCTGGAAACACCATATATTTT. Translated, it gives CASKRGLSGNTIYF.

The gene calls are TRBV7-6 and TRBJ2-7; perhaps TRBD1 as D (6 bases). The CDR3 is 15 amino acids. Trimming removed 0 bases from V and 3 bases from J, with 12 bases in between. CDR1 and CDR2 from the germline V gene are SGHVS and FNYEAQ. CDR3 region: CASSLAPDSNYEQYF. The CDR3 nucleotides are TGTGCCAGCAGCTTAGCCCCGGACAGTAACTACGAGCAGTACTTC. Full variable domain (remainder filled in from reference TRBV7-6 and TRBJ2-7): GAGVSQSPRYKVTKRGQDVALRCDPISGHVSLYWYRQALGQGPEFLTYFNYEAQQDKSGLPNDRFSAERPEGSISTLTIQRTEQRDSAMYRCASSLAPDSNYEQYFGPGTRLTVT.

The chain is built from TRBV7-9 and TRBJ2-1; D is unclear. V shed 4 bases and J shed 9 bases, with 10 bases lying between them. The germline V gene has CDR1 SEHNR and CDR2 FQNEAQ (reference sequence). The CDR3 loop spans 12 amino acids. CDR3 amino acids: CASSSVVGEQFF. In DNA form, the CDR3 reads TGTGCCAGCAGCTCCGTTGTAGGTGAGCAGTTCTTC.

V and J are TRBV4-1 and TRBJ2-1, with D hard to call. The CDR3 totals 15 residues. Trimming took 4 bases from V and 2 from J, leaving 12 bases between them. CDR1 MGHRA and CDR2 YSYEKL come from the germline V gene. The CDR3 spells CASSPSQDAYNEQFF. CDR3 sequence (DNA): TGCGCCAGCAGCCCCTCTCAGGACGCCTACAATGAGCAGTTCTTC.

This chain joins TRBV5-1 and TRBJ2-4; no firm D call. V was pared by 0 bases and J by 0 bases, with 4 bases between. The CDR3 contains 14 residues. Germline CDR1 reads SGHRS; CDR2 reads YFSETQ. CDR3 residues: CASSLGEAKNIQYF. The CDR3 DNA follows: TGCGCCAGCAGCTTGGGGGAAGCCAAAAACATTCAGTACTTC.

This clonotype was counted a single time. This rearrangement joins TRBV10-3 to TRBJ1-1; weak D call: TRBD1 (6 bases). Germline assignment: CDR1 ENHRY and CDR2 SYGVKD. This CDR3 spans 12 amino acids. V lost 9 bases to trimming and J lost 4 bases, with 12 bases between them. CDR3 bases: TGTGCCATACAGGGTTCGGGCACTGAAGCTTTCTTT. It specifies CAIQGSGTEAFF.

V gene TRBV5-6 combines with J gene TRBJ1-2, with no clear D. The CDR3 sequence is 13 residues long. Germline V CDR1 and CDR2: SGHDT, YYEEEE. V gave up 1 base and J gave up 2 bases, with 6 bases separating them. DNA for the CDR3: TGTGCCAGCAGCTTGAGTACGAACTATGGCTACACCTTC. This codes for CASSLSTNYGYTF. Drawing the rest from reference TRBV5-6 and TRBJ1-2, the complete variable domain is DAGVTQSPTHLIKTRGQQVTLRCSPKSGHDTVSWYQQALGQGPQFIFQYYEEEERQRGNFPDRFSGHQFPNYSSELNVNALLLGDSALYLCASSLSTNYGYTFGSGTRLTVV.

There are a few counts of this clonotype. The V gene is TRBV20-1, the J gene TRBJ1-1; 7 bases are shared with TRBD1. There are 16 residues in the CDR3. The V segment lost 0 bases and the J segment 1 base; nucleotides outside the gene matches: 8. The germline gives CDR1 DFQATT, CDR2 SNEGSKA (reference sequence). In DNA, the CDR3 is TGCAGTGCTAGAGATTGGGACAGACAGCCGAACACTGAAGCTTTCTTT. Translation: CSARDWDRQPNTEAFF.

This clonotype was detected only a few times. The V and J genes are TRBV11-1 and TRBJ1-1; no clear D gene. Germline assignment: CDR1 SGHAT and CDR2 FQDESV (reference sequence). Trimming pared 1 base from V and 0 bases from J, leaving 15 bases between. This CDR3 is built from 17 residues. As DNA, the CDR3 is TGTGCCAGCAGCTTAGTGGGCGGCAGAGCATTGAACACTGAAGCTTTCTTT. Translated, it gives CASSLVGGRALNTEAFF.

V usage is TRBV3-1 and J usage is TRBJ2-3; 12 nucleotides align to TRBD2. In germline, CDR1 is LGHDT, CDR2 YNNKEL (reference sequence). The CDR3 loop spans 15 amino acids. With V trimmed by 3 bases and J by 5 bases, 3 bases remained unmatched. The CDR3 coding sequence is TGTGCCAGCAGCCAGGGACTAGCGGGTGGAGATACGCAGTATTTT. Protein: CASSQGLAGGDTQYF.

The chain carries TRBV20-1 and TRBJ1-6; 7 bases agree with TRBD1. V was pared by 6 bases and J by 10 bases, with 9 bases of the junction left unmatched. This CDR3 is 13 amino acids long. Germline loops: CDR1 DFQATT, CDR2 SNEGSKA (reference sequence). In DNA, the CDR3 is TGCAGTGCGCAAACAGGGGTGGGATCACCCCTCCACTTT. It specifies CSAQTGVGSPLHF.

This clonotype was seen a few times. The gene calls are TRBV27 and TRBJ2-3; D might be TRBD2 (5 bases). Germline CDR1 is MNHEY and CDR2 is SMNVEV (reference sequence). V was cut by 1 base and J by 1 base, with 6 bases left in between. CDR3 size: 14 residues. This chain's CDR3 is CASSLFSGTDTQYF. Written as DNA, the CDR3 is TGTGCCAGCAGTTTATTTAGCGGCACAGATACGCAGTATTTT.

V gene TRBV27 combines with J gene TRBJ2-5; D is tentatively TRBD1 or TRBD2 (6 bases each). There are 14 residues in the CDR3. Germline V gene sequence: CDR1 MNHEY, CDR2 SMNVEV (reference sequence). V lost 7 bases, J lost 5 bases, and 17 bases lay in between. CDR3 in amino acids: CASKLWGALETQYF. CDR3 bases: TGTGCCAGCAAACTCTGGGGGGCCTTGGAGACCCAGTACTTC.